This T cell receptor beta chain derives from a study of cytomegalovirus exposure and HLA in healthy donors. In the study overall: Ancestry clustering placed around four fifths of 300 to 400 genotyped donors in the Caucasian-associated cluster.

Amplification used 60 Vbeta primers and 13 Jbeta primers. This table comes from immunoSEQ multiplex PCR, and its TCRdb copy is limited to in-frame clones, with some not included. Here the sample spans about 240,000 clones, 82% being singletons. Trimming pared 4 bases from V and 4 bases from J, leaving 11 bases between. CDR3 size: 13 residues. Germline CDR1 reads GTSNPN; CDR2 reads SVGIG (reference sequence). The clonotype was recovered from a woman between 40 and 55 years old in good health and CMV-seropositive. The sequencing input was PBMCs. The chain uses TRBV30 and TRBJ1-5; perhaps TRBD1 as D (6 bases). The CDR3 nucleotides are TGTGCCTGGACCGGACAGAGAAATCAGCCCCAGCATTTT. Amino acid sequence: CAWTGQRNQPQHF.